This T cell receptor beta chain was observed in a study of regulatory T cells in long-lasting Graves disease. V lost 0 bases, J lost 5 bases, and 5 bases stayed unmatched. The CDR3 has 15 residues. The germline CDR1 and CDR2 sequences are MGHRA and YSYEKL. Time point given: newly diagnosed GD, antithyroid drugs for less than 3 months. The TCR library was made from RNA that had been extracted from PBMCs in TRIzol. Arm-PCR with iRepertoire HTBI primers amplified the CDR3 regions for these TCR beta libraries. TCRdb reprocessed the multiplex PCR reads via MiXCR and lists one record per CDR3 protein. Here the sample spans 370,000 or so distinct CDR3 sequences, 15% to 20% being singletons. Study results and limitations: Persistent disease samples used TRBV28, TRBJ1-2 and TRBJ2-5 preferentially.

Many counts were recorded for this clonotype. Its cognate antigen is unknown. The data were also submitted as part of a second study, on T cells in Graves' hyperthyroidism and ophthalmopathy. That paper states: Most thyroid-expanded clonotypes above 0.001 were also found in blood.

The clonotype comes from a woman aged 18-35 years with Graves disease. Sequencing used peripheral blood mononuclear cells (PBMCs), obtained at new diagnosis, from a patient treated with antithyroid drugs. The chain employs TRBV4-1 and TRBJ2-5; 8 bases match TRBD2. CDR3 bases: TGCGCCAGCAGCCAAGAGCCTTCGGGGGGGGAGACCCAGTACTTC. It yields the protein CASSQEPSGGETQYF.